One sample yielded the 21 T cell receptor beta chains listed below, sequenced in a study of T cells after yellow fever vaccination. TCRdb used MiXCR to reprocess the 5' RACE reads, holding one entry per CDR3 protein. Of 320,000 or so distinct CDR3 sequences in the sample, roughly 8.4% were seen once. The sample in question was PBMCs, obtained about 41 days after the first yellow fever vaccination. These receptors came from a man aged 18 to 35 who received the YFV17D yellow fever vaccine.

This clonotype was seen more than once but under ten times. The chain carries TRBV12-3 or TRBV12-4 and TRBJ2-5; no clear D. The V and J ends lost 3 bases and 4 bases respectively, with 9 bases between them. The length of the CDR3 is 13 residues. This CDR3 reads CASSLLGGETQYF. The DNA for the CDR3 is TGTGCCAGCAGTTTGCTCGGTGGAGAGACCCAGTACTTC.

The chain employs TRBV20-1 and TRBJ2-1, with 12 bases aligning to TRBD2. Germline V gene lookup returns CDR1 DFQATT and CDR2 SNEGSKA (reference sequence). V gave up 0 bases and J gave up 9 bases; unmatched junction bases: 9. The CDR3 extends over 16 amino acids. The CDR3 sequence: CSARDPSGTSGREQFF. Written as DNA, the CDR3 is TGCAGTGCTAGAGATCCATCCGGGACTAGCGGGCGTGAGCAGTTCTTC.

In this sample, this clonotype turned up a few times. The V and J genes are TRBV3-1 and TRBJ2-1, with 10 bases lining up with TRBD2. The CDR3 covers 16 residues. Germline CDR1 and CDR2: LGHDT and YNNKEL (reference sequence). The junction had 9 bases not matched to a gene; V was cut back by 4 bases and J by 6 bases. The DNA for the CDR3 is TGTGCCAGCAGCCCACGACTAGCGGGCCCCGGCAATGAGCAGTTCTTC. It translates to CASSPRLAGPGNEQFF.

V is TRBV11-3 and J is TRBJ2-1, with 11 bases that match TRBD2. Germline loops: CDR1 SGHNT, CDR2 YENEEA. This CDR3 has 15 residues. V was clipped by 4 bases and J by 1 base; unmatched bases: 0. The CDR3 DNA follows: TGTGCCAGCAGCTCTAGCGGGGGGTCCTACAATGAGCAGTTCTTC. Amino acid sequence: CASSSSGGSYNEQFF.

The chain is built from TRBV5-5 and TRBJ2-2; no clear D. The V gene lost 4 bases and the J gene lost 1 base, with 17 bases spanning the gap. This CDR3 spans 17 amino acids. The V gene's germline CDR1 is SGHKS and CDR2 YYEKEE (reference sequence). This CDR3 reads CASSNPSASWNTGELFF. The DNA of the CDR3 is TGTGCCAGCAGCAACCCCTCCGCTAGTTGGAACACCGGGGAGCTGTTTTTT.

This clonotype was seen only a few times. V gene TRBV7-9 combines with J gene TRBJ2-2; 10 nucleotides agree with TRBD2. This CDR3 has 17 residues. J was trimmed by 9 bases and V by 4 bases; bases with no gene match: 14. In germline, CDR1 is SEHNR, CDR2 FQNEAQ (reference sequence). The CDR3 coding sequence is TGTGCCAGCAGCTCCCGCCCCAGCGGGGGGGTTTATCGGGAGCTGTTTTTT. This codes for CASSSRPSGGVYRELFF.

The V call is TRBV5-1, the J call TRBJ2-7; no clear D. The CDR3 extends over 15 amino acids. Trimming shortened V by 0 bases and J by 2 bases, and 12 bases separated the two germline ends. Germline CDR1 SGHRS, CDR2 YFSETQ. CDR3 sequence (DNA): TGCGCCAGCAGCTTGGGAAGGGCCCTAACCTACGAGCAGTACTTC. Protein product: CASSLGRALTYEQYF. Drawing the rest from reference TRBV5-1 and TRBJ2-7, the complete variable domain is KAGVTQTPRYLIKTRGQQVTLSCSPISGHRSVSWYQQTPGQGLQFLFEYFSETQRNKGNFPGRFSGRQFSNSRSEMNVSTLELGDSALYLCASSLGRALTYEQYFGPGTRLTVT.

The chain recombines TRBV29-1 with TRBJ2-1, with 9 bases matching TRBD2. V lost 6 bases to trimming and J lost 6 bases; unmatched junction nucleotides: 6. The germline V gene encodes CDR1 SQVTM and CDR2 ANQGSEA. The CDR3 has 13 amino acids. The CDR3 region has the DNA TGCAGCGTCAAGGGACTAGCTGGCAATGAGCAGTTCTTC. Residues: CSVKGLAGNEQFF.

There are a few counts of this clonotype. The chain recombines TRBV4-3 with TRBJ2-7; 8 bases map to TRBD2. The CDR3 spans 16 residues. Germline V lookup: CDR1 LGHNA, CDR2 YSLEER. J lost 3 bases, V lost 0 bases, and 7 bases had no gene match. Here the CDR3 reads CASSQDGVSGDYEQYF. Written as DNA, the CDR3 is TGCGCCAGCAGCCAAGATGGGGTTAGCGGGGACTACGAGCAGTACTTC.

This clonotype was recorded a few times. The genes are TRBV3-1 and TRBJ1-6; D is unclear. The CDR3 has 15 amino acids. V lost 4 bases and J 7 bases, leaving 14 bases between the germline ends. Germline V CDR1 and CDR2: LGHDT, YNNKEL (reference sequence). The CDR3 reads CASSPALRDNSPLHF. The CDR3 region has the DNA TGTGCCAGCAGCCCGGCACTGCGCGACAATTCACCCCTCCACTTT.

On this clonotype itself: Possible read error: a much larger clone is one base away. The chain recombines TRBV25-1 with TRBJ1-1; 8 bases are a match to TRBD1. The trim removed 1 base at V and 10 bases at J, leaving 5 bases unmatched. Germline CDR1 and CDR2: MGHDK and SYGVNS. The CDR3 length is 13 residues. Here the CDR3 DNA reads TGTGCCAGCAGTGAATGGGGACAGGAAGGAGCTTTCTTT. Translation gives CASSEWGQEGAFF.

In its sample, this clonotype was seen a few times. The chain carries TRBV4-3 and TRBJ2-5; possible D gene TRBD2, 6 bases. The V and J ends lost 0 bases and 3 bases respectively, with 11 bases between them. The CDR3 loop spans 15 amino acids. Germline V gene sequence: CDR1 LGHNA, CDR2 YSLEER. This chain's CDR3 is CASSQDPRREETQYF. The CDR3 nucleotides read TGCGCCAGCAGCCAAGATCCGCGGAGGGAAGAGACCCAGTACTTC.

The chain employs TRBV6-5 and TRBJ2-7; D uncertain. The germline V and J ends were trimmed by 2 bases and 1 base, with 6 bases remaining between them. CDR3 length: 13 amino acids. Germline CDR1 is MNHEY and CDR2 is SVGAGI. Written as DNA, the CDR3 is TGTGCCAGCAGTTACGCTTCGTCCTACGAGCAGTACTTC. Translating it yields CASSYASSYEQYF.

In its sample, this clonotype was seen a few times. The V and J genes are TRBV6-5 and TRBJ2-7; 12 bases are a match to TRBD2. This CDR3 is 15 amino acids long. Unmatched junction bases numbered 3, after V lost 0 bases and J lost 6 bases. Germline V gives CDR1 MNHEY, CDR2 SVGAGI. This CDR3 reads CASSYSPGLAGEQYF. The CDR3 DNA follows: TGTGCCAGCAGTTACTCGCCGGGACTAGCGGGCGAGCAGTACTTC.

This chain links TRBV30 with TRBJ2-2; D is unresolved. V lost 1 base, J lost 1 base, and 4 bases lay in between. The CDR3 contains 13 residues. CDR1 and CDR2 (germline): GTSNPN, SVGIG (reference sequence). As DNA, the CDR3 is TGTGCCTGGAGTGGGGGGAACACCGGGGAGCTGTTTTTT. Its translation is CAWSGGNTGELFF. Combining the CDR3 with reference TRBV30 and TRBJ2-2 gives the whole variable domain SQTIHQWPATLVQPVGSPLSLECTVEGTSNPNLYWYRQAAGRGLQLLFYSVGIGQISSEVPQNLSASRPQDRQFILSSKKLLLSDSGFYLCAWSGGNTGELFFGEGSRLTVL.

This clonotype was detected many times. The chain combines TRBV5-1 with TRBJ2-1; no reliable D call. Germline-derived CDR1 and CDR2 are SGHRS and YFSETQ. This CDR3 spans 12 amino acids. The V end was cut by 0 bases, the J end by 7 bases, with 5 bases between. CDR3 region: CASSLGGNEQFF. The CDR3 DNA reads TGCGCCAGCAGCTTGGGTGGTAATGAGCAGTTCTTC.

The chain uses TRBV11-2 and TRBJ2-3; D may be TRBD2 (8 bases). Trimming took off 3 bases at V and 4 bases at J, with 23 bases between the two ends. CDR3 length: 18 residues. Germline values: CDR1 SGHAT, CDR2 FQNNGV. CDR3 amino acids: CASSLGISGLGGADTQYF. The CDR3, as DNA: TGTGCCAGCAGCTTGGGCATATCGGGACTAGGGGGCGCAGATACGCAGTATTTT.

This clonotype was detected only a few times. V and J are TRBV30 and TRBJ2-5; a possible D gene is TRBD1 (5 bases). The CDR3 runs to 12 residues. V was shortened by 2 bases and J by 4 bases, with 8 bases between the two germline ends. Germline loops: CDR1 GTSNPN, CDR2 SVGIG (reference sequence). CDR3 DNA: TGTGCCTGGAGTCCAGGGTCAGAGACCCAGTACTTC. The encoded protein is CAWSPGSETQYF.

This rearrangement joins TRBV11-1 to TRBJ2-6, with TRBD1 identical over 8 bases. Trimming at V came to 5 bases and at J to 1 base, leaving 10 bases not matched to a gene. Looked up from germline, CDR1 is SGHAT and CDR2 is FQDESV (reference sequence). The CDR3 spans 18 residues. The chain's CDR3 is CASSARGTGPSGANVLTF. CDR3 DNA: TGTGCCAGCAGCGCACGCGGGACAGGACCTTCTGGGGCCAACGTCCTGACTTTC. Complete variable domain (other parts from reference TRBV11-1 and TRBJ2-6): EAEVAQSPRYKITEKSQAVAFWCDPISGHATLYWYRQILGQGPELLVQFQDESVVDDSQLPKDRFSAERLKGVDSTLKIQPAELGDSAMYLCASSARGTGPSGANVLTFGAGSRLTVL.

V gene TRBV7-2 combines with J gene TRBJ1-1, with 8 bases matching TRBD1. The CDR3 covers 13 residues. From germline, CDR1 is SGHTA and CDR2 FQGNSA. Trimming removed 6 bases from V and 6 bases from J; junction bases left unmatched: 6. The CDR3 DNA reads as TGTGCCAGCAGATCCGGACAGGGCCCTGAAGCTTTCTTT. It yields the protein CASRSGQGPEAFF.

V usage is TRBV28 and J usage is TRBJ1-5, with no clear D. The CDR3 has 13 amino acids. The V gene's germline CDR1 is MDHEN and CDR2 SYDVKM. With 8 bases removed from V and 4 bases from J, the gap between germline ends came to 12 bases. The CDR3 here is CASVSAQNQPQHF. CDR3 in DNA: TGTGCCAGCGTTTCGGCACAAAATCAGCCCCAGCATTTT.